The 31 T cell receptor beta chains in this list originate from one sample, sequenced in a study of T cell repertoires in cytomegalovirus infection. TCRdb fed the reads into MiXCR, producing one record per CDR3 protein. The data hold 650,000 to 900,000 distinct CDR3 sequences, with roughly 29% observed a single time. These receptors have no known antigen. Sequencing was performed on cultured CD8+ T cells from PBMCs, taken from culture after CMV antigen stimulation. The receptor source for this set is a human donor in good health (CMV status not recorded). Some clones in this sample may be carry-over from other donors' samples.

This clonotype was detected a few times. The chain has TRBV7-9 and TRBJ2-6; tentative D call: TRBD1 (5 bases). The CDR3 is made up of 18 amino acids. V was pared by 6 bases and J by 2 bases, with 20 bases between. Germline lookup yields CDR1 SEHNR and CDR2 FQNEAQ (reference sequence). The CDR3 bases are TGTGCCAGCAGATCCGGAGCCCTTCAGGGCCCTGGGGCCAACGTCCTGACTTTC. Residues: CASRSGALQGPGANVLTF.

This chain connects TRBV12-3 or TRBV12-4 to TRBJ1-2; tentatively, D is TRBD1 (5 bases). With 6 bases removed from V and 4 bases from J, the gap between germline ends came to 12 bases. This CDR3 has 13 residues. The CDR3 loop reads CASRGGKGYGYTF. In DNA form, the CDR3 reads TGTGCCAGCAGGGGGGGGAAGGGCTATGGCTACACCTTC.

This clonotype was counted a few times. The gene calls are TRBV27 and TRBJ2-7, with D tentatively TRBD1 (5 bases). V lost 0 bases, J lost 12 bases, and 21 bases lay in between. Germline CDR1 reads MNHEY; CDR2 reads SMNVEV (reference sequence). This CDR3 region has 15 residues. CDR3 region: CASSLSPGPGQGRYF. CDR3 DNA: TGTGCCAGCAGTTTATCCCCGGGCCCAGGGCAAGGACGGTACTTC.

CDR3 in DNA: TGTGCCAGCAGCACGGGACTAGCGGGGGTTTACAATGAGCAGTTCTTC. This gives the protein CASSTGLAGVYNEQFF. This chain uses TRBV6-1 with TRBJ2-1, with 14 bases that match TRBD2. With 6 bases clipped from V and 4 bases from J, the junction kept 5 bases outside the gene matches. The germline gives CDR1 MNHNS, CDR2 SASEGT. The CDR3 runs 16 residues.

V gene TRBV6-5 combines with J gene TRBJ2-2; 7 nucleotides agree with TRBD1. Trimming at V came to 7 bases and at J to 7 bases, leaving 9 bases not matched to a gene. CDR3 length: 14 residues. Germline V gene sequence: CDR1 MNHEY, CDR2 SVGAGI. CDR3 bases: TGTGCCAGCACACACTCGACAGGGCACGGGGAGCTGTTTTTT. Its translation: CASTHSTGHGELFF.

This clonotype showed up just a few times. The rearrangement uses TRBV9 and TRBJ1-4; TRBD1 might be the D (6 bases). Germline assignment: CDR1 SGDLS and CDR2 YYNGEE. This CDR3 spans 15 amino acids. V was shortened by 3 bases and J by 8 bases, with 17 bases between the two germline ends. DNA for the CDR3: TGTGCCAGCAGCGCTTCAGGGGATTATGGGGAAAAACTGTTTTTT. It yields the protein CASSASGDYGEKLFF.

This clonotype was seen many times. The chain recombines TRBV7-9 with TRBJ1-2; TRBD1 agrees at 7 bases. This CDR3 has 16 residues. The germline CDR1 and CDR2 sequences are SEHNR and FQNEAQ (reference sequence). Trimming took 5 bases from V and 4 from J; bases not matched to a gene: 13. This chain's CDR3 is CASSPTDRAAAYGYTF. CDR3 DNA sequence: TGTGCCAGCAGCCCCACCGACAGGGCCGCGGCCTATGGCTACACCTTC. Using reference TRBV7-9 and TRBJ1-2 for the parts outside the CDR3, the full variable domain is DTGVSQNPRHKITKRGQNVTFRCDPISEHNRLYWYRQTLGQGPEFLTYFQNEAQLEKSRLLSDRFSAERPKGSFSTLEIQRTEQGDSAMYLCASSPTDRAAAYGYTFGSGTRLTVV.

The genes are TRBV24-1 and TRBJ1-2; D perhaps matches TRBD1 (6 bases). Germline loops: CDR1 KGHDR, CDR2 SFDVKD. The CDR3 extends over 13 amino acids. Trimming stripped 5 bases from V and 4 bases from J, with 10 bases between. CDR3 nucleotide sequence: TGTGCCACCAGTGGAACAGGGCTCTATGGCTACACCTTC. Translating it yields CATSGTGLYGYTF.

CDR3 region: CASSQVYLQGALSNQPQHF. The CDR3 coding sequence is TGCGCCAGCAGCCAAGTATATTTACAGGGGGCTCTGAGCAATCAGCCCCAGCATTTT. The gene calls are TRBV4-3 and TRBJ1-5; 9 bases are a match to TRBD1. The J segment lost 1 base and the V segment lost 1 base, leaving 11 bases of the junction unmatched. The CDR3 extends over 19 amino acids. The germline V gene encodes CDR1 LGHNA and CDR2 YSLEER.

V usage is TRBV29-1 and J usage is TRBJ1-2; perhaps TRBD1 as D (5 bases). From germline, CDR1 is SQVTM and CDR2 ANQGSEA. The CDR3 is made up of 13 amino acids. Trimming stripped 6 bases from V and 0 bases from J, with 11 bases between. CDR3 amino acids: CSVGDGTNYGYTF. The DNA for the CDR3 is TGCAGCGTCGGGGACGGCACTAACTATGGCTACACCTTC.

CDR3 DNA: TGTGCCAGCAGTTACTCTACCACCGGGACAGGGGCCACCGGGGAGCTGTTTTTT. This gives the protein CASSYSTTGTGATGELFF. The gene calls are TRBV6-2 or TRBV6-3 and TRBJ2-2; 10 bases align to TRBD1. V lost 0 bases, J lost 4 bases, and 8 bases stayed unmatched. This CDR3 is built from 18 residues. Germline values: CDR1 MNHEY, CDR2 SVGEGT.

In this sample, this clonotype turned up a few times. J is TRBJ2-5 and V is TRBV7-6; 7 bases are a match to TRBD2. Per the germline V gene, CDR1 is SGHVS and CDR2 is FNYEAQ. With V trimmed by 2 bases and J by 9 bases, 12 bases remained unmatched. The CDR3 runs to 15 residues. The CDR3 is CASSLKRGEPPAQYF. The CDR3 DNA reads TGTGCCAGCAGCTTAAAACGGGGGGAGCCCCCTGCCCAGTACTTC.

Concerning this clonotype: A single base separates this from a much larger clone, so it may be a read error. The chain recombines TRBV7-6 with TRBJ1-1; a possible D gene is TRBD1 (5 bases). V was pared by 4 bases and J by 4 bases, with 10 bases between. The CDR3 is made up of 13 amino acids. Germline V CDR1 and CDR2: SGHVS, FNYEAQ. DNA for the CDR3: TGTGCCAGCAGCTCGACAGTGAGCACTGAAGCTTTCTTT. It codes for CASSSTVSTEAFF.

V and J are TRBV4-1 and TRBJ1-5; 7 positions agree with TRBD1. J was trimmed by 6 bases and V by 4 bases; bases with no gene match: 9. CDR1 and CDR2 from the germline V gene are MGHRA and YSYEKL. CDR3 length: 15 residues. The CDR3 DNA is TGCGCCAGCAGCCTGTCGACAGGGCCCACTCAGCCCCAGCATTTT. Protein: CASSLSTGPTQPQHF.

The chain is built from TRBV20-1 and TRBJ2-3; D may be TRBD1 (6 bases). The CDR3 is 13 amino acids. V lost 6 bases and J lost 1, with 11 bases in between. The germline CDR1 and CDR2 sequences are DFQATT and SNEGSKA (reference sequence). The CDR3 DNA reads TGCAGTGCCCAGGGGATGCGCACAGATACGCAGTATTTT. This translates into CSAQGMRTDTQYF.

The V and J genes are TRBV6-5 and TRBJ1-5; D is perhaps TRBD1 (6 bases). CDR1 and CDR2 (germline): MNHEY, SVGAGI. This CDR3 spans 17 amino acids. Trimming shortened V by 4 bases and J by 0 bases, and 16 bases separated the two germline ends. CDR3 loop: CASSSFWTVDSNQPQHF. CDR3 sequence (DNA): TGTGCCAGCAGTTCGTTTTGGACAGTCGATAGCAATCAGCCCCAGCATTTT.

This clonotype has more than one count but fewer than ten. The CDR3 DNA sequence: TGTGCCAGCAGTTACTTGACGGGAACCGCAGATACGCAGTATTTT. Protein sequence: CASSYLTGTADTQYF. V gene TRBV6-2 or TRBV6-3 combines with J gene TRBJ2-3, with D possibly TRBD2 on 5 matching bases. Trimming removed 1 base at V and 4 bases at J, with 12 bases between. This CDR3 comprises 15 residues. Germline V lookup: CDR1 MNHEY, CDR2 SVGEGT.

The chain carries TRBV7-9 and TRBJ1-5, with TRBD1 as a possible D gene (5 bases). V was pared by 3 bases and J by 0 bases, with 12 bases between. The germline V gene has CDR1 SEHNR and CDR2 FQNEAQ (reference sequence). The CDR3 is 16 residues long. The CDR3 sequence is CASSFDSYYSNQPQHF. The CDR3 bases are TGTGCCAGCAGCTTCGACAGCTATTATAGCAATCAGCCCCAGCATTTT.

The V and J genes are TRBV5-6 and TRBJ2-1; no firm D call. The length of the CDR3 is 14 residues. Trimming took 2 bases from V and 8 from J, leaving 14 bases between them. Germline-derived CDR1 and CDR2 are SGHDT and YYEEEE. CDR3 nucleotides: TGTGCCAGCAGCTTTGGACGAAATATGGATGAGCAGTTCTTC. It specifies CASSFGRNMDEQFF.

The chain employs TRBV20-1 and TRBJ1-5; D remains ambiguous. The ends were cut back, 0 bases at V and 6 bases at J, with 15 bases in the middle. Germline V gene lookup returns CDR1 DFQATT and CDR2 SNEGSKA (reference sequence). The length of the CDR3 is 15 residues. The DNA of the CDR3 is TGCAGTGCTAGAGATATAGACGCAGGAGGTCAGCCCCAGCATTTT. Protein: CSARDIDAGGQPQHF.

This clonotype was counted between two and nine times. One end of the junction varies from germline; a read error may be responsible. The V and J genes are TRBV7-6 and TRBJ1-2, with D possibly being TRBD1 (5 bases). CDR3 length equals 12 residues. Germline CDR1 reads SGHVS; CDR2 reads FNYEAQ. In DNA, the CDR3 is TGTGCCAGCAGCGCGCGGGGGACGGAGCCCCTCTTT. It specifies CASSARGTEPLF. The full variable domain, rest sourced from reference TRBV7-6 and TRBJ1-2, is GAGVSQSPRYKVTKRGQDVALRCDPISGHVSLYWYRQALGQGPEFLTYFNYEAQQDKSGLPNDRFSAERPEGSISTLTIQRTEQRDSAMYRCASSARGTEPLFGSGTRLTVV.

V is TRBV7-2 and J is TRBJ2-3; 8 bases match TRBD1. Germline values: CDR1 SGHTA, CDR2 FQGNSA. V trimming: 5 bases; J trimming: 5 bases; junction bases outside the gene matches: 6. This CDR3 is 14 amino acids long. In DNA, the CDR3 is TGTGCCAGCAGCACGGACAGGGTCATAGATACGCAGTATTTT. The encoded protein is CASSTDRVIDTQYF.

The chain employs TRBV4-1 and TRBJ2-7, with TRBD2 as a possible D gene (5 bases). The CDR3 length is 13 residues. Trimming removed 2 bases from V and 3 bases from J, with 8 bases in between. The germline V gene has CDR1 MGHRA and CDR2 YSYEKL. The CDR3 is CASSQMSGYEQYV. The CDR3 DNA is TGCGCCAGCAGCCAAATGAGCGGCTACGAGCAGTACGTC.

The genes are TRBV18 and TRBJ1-3; D is uncertain. Germline V gene data show CDR1 as KGHSH and CDR2 as LQKENI. CDR3 length: 16 residues. Deletions cut 5 bases from V and 0 bases from J, with 14 bases between. Here the CDR3 reads CASSADSFSSGNTIYF. The CDR3 region has the DNA TGTGCCAGCTCAGCGGACTCATTCAGCTCTGGAAACACCATATATTTT.

This clonotype was observed at least ten times. The V call is TRBV15, the J call TRBJ2-5; 9 nucleotides match TRBD1. Germline-derived CDR1 and CDR2 are LNHNV and YYDKDF (reference sequence). V shed 2 bases and J 5 bases; nucleotides not matched to a gene: 9. The CDR3 is 16 residues long. CDR3 nucleotide sequence: TGTGCCACCAGCAGACGACAGGACAGGGGATCGGAGACCCAGTACTTC. Translation: CATSRRQDRGSETQYF.

The table lists this clonotype with a few counts. The chain recombines TRBV10-3 with TRBJ2-7, with D tentatively TRBD2 (5 bases). V was cut by 10 bases and J by 1 base, with 11 bases left in between. Germline-derived CDR1 and CDR2 are ENHRY and SYGVKD. The CDR3 runs to 12 residues. In DNA form, the CDR3 reads TGTGCCACCACGACGGGGTCCTACGAGCAGTACTTC. This sequence encodes CATTTGSYEQYF.

The genes are TRBV28 and TRBJ2-5; D tentatively reads TRBD1 or TRBD2 (5 bases each). V shed 3 bases and J shed 0 bases, with 14 bases lying between them. The CDR3 has 16 amino acids. The germline V gene has CDR1 MDHEN and CDR2 SYDVKM. CDR3 in amino acids: CASSFQGESYQETQYF. The CDR3 DNA follows: TGTGCCAGCAGTTTTCAAGGGGAGTCCTACCAAGAGACCCAGTACTTC.

In its sample, this clonotype was seen a few times. The chain uses TRBV7-6 and TRBJ1-1, with a weak D call TRBD1 (6 bases). The CDR3 extends over 17 amino acids. V lost 0 bases and J 0 bases, leaving 14 bases between the germline ends. In germline, CDR1 is SGHVS, CDR2 FNYEAQ. CDR3 region: CASSLAPGHFMNTEAFF. CDR3 sequence (DNA): TGTGCCAGCAGCTTAGCGCCGGGACATTTTATGAACACTGAAGCTTTCTTT.

V is TRBV13 and J is TRBJ2-2; D may match TRBD1 or TRBD2 (6 bases each). The CDR3 is made up of 17 amino acids. Germline-derived CDR1 and CDR2 are PRHDT and FYEKMQ (reference sequence). Trimming stripped 4 bases from V and 5 bases from J, with 20 bases between. The chain's CDR3 is CASSSPRDRGGTGELFF. The CDR3 coding sequence is TGTGCCAGCAGCTCCCCCCGTGATAGAGGGGGGACCGGGGAGCTGTTTTTT.

This clonotype has just a few counts. The rearrangement links TRBV5-6 to TRBJ2-1; 7 nucleotides agree with TRBD2. J was trimmed by 0 bases and V by 5 bases; bases with no gene match: 8. Germline loops: CDR1 SGHDT, CDR2 YYEEEE. There are 16 residues in the CDR3. CDR3 sequence reads: CASSGGLSSSYNEQFF. The CDR3 DNA reads as TGTGCCAGCAGTGGGGGACTATCTAGCTCCTACAATGAGCAGTTCTTC. The whole variable domain, filled in from reference TRBV5-6 and TRBJ2-1, reads DAGVTQSPTHLIKTRGQQVTLRCSPKSGHDTVSWYQQALGQGPQFIFQYYEEEERQRGNFPDRFSGHQFPNYSSELNVNALLLGDSALYLCASSGGLSSSYNEQFFGPGTRLTVL.

This chain links TRBV27 with TRBJ2-5, with D unresolved. This CDR3 spans 16 amino acids. The germline V gene encodes CDR1 MNHEY and CDR2 SMNVEV (reference sequence). V was clipped by 3 bases and J by 2 bases, with 16 bases between them. CDR3 sequence (DNA): TGTGCCAGCAGTTTCGGCGCCTATACGTTTCAAGAGACCCAGTACTTC. It translates to CASSFGAYTFQETQYF.